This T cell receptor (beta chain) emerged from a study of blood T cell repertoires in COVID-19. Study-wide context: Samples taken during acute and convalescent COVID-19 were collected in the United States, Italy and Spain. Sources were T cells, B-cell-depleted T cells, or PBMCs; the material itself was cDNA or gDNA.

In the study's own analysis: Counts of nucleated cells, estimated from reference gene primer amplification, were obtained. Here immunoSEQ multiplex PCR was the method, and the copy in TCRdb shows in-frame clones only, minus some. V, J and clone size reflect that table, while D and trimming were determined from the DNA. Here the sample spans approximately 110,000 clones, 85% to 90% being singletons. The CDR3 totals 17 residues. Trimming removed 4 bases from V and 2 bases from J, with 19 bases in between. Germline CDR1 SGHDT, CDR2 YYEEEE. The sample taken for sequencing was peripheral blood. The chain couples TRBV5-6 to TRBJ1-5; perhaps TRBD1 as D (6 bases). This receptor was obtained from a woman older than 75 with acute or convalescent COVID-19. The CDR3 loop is CASSAFRAGVGNQPQHF. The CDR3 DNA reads TGTGCCAGCAGCGCTTTTAGGGCAGGGGTGGGCAATCAGCCCCAGCATTTT.